A single sample gave rise to the 20 T cell receptor beta chains below, sequenced in a study of STAT5B mutations in CD4+ large granular lymphocyte leukemia. Generated by immunoSEQ multiplex PCR, the TCRdb table keeps only in-frame clones and is missing some. Of approximately 32,000 clones listed, about 71% were seen once; the top ten hold 1.5% to 2.5%. The specimen sequenced was CD4+ T cells from blood buffy coats. Source of these receptors: a human donor in good health.

CDR3 DNA sequence: TGTGCCAGCAGTGACTTGCCCGCCAGGGGGCATGAAAAACTGTTTTTT. Translating gives CASSDLPARGHEKLFF. The gene calls are TRBV2 and TRBJ1-4, with 8 bases that match TRBD1. The CDR3 runs to 16 residues. Germline V gene sequence: CDR1 SNHLY, CDR2 FYNNEI. Trimming at V came to 3 bases and at J to 6 bases, leaving 9 bases not matched to a gene.

This clone was recorded only once. The rearrangement links TRBV15 to TRBJ2-2, with D perhaps assigned TRBD1 or TRBD2 (5 bases each). Trimming removed 5 bases at V and 6 bases at J, with 16 bases between. The germline CDR1 and CDR2 sequences are LNHNV and YYDKDF (reference sequence). This CDR3 has 15 residues. CDR3 protein: CATSPRGEEAGELFF. The CDR3 DNA reads as TGTGCCACCAGCCCCCGGGGCGAAGAGGCCGGGGAGCTGTTTTTT.

This clone was seen more than once but under ten times. The rearrangement links TRBV4-2 to TRBJ2-1, with 10 bases aligning to TRBD1. CDR3 length: 18 amino acids. Germline assignment: CDR1 LGHNA and CDR2 YNFKEQ. V trimming: 1 base; J trimming: 8 bases; junction bases outside the gene matches: 14. This chain's CDR3 is CASSQAGGPGTGADEQFF. The CDR3 nucleotides are TGTGCCAGCAGCCAAGCCGGTGGCCCCGGGACAGGGGCTGATGAGCAGTTCTTC.

CDR3 residues: CATLNSRFYNEQFF. CDR3 coding DNA: TGTGCCACCCTCAATTCGCGGTTCTACAATGAGCAGTTCTTC. The chain joins TRBV9 to TRBJ2-1; the D is unclear. Germline V lookup: CDR1 SGDLS, CDR2 YYNGEE. V lost 9 bases to trimming and J lost 3 bases, with 16 bases between them. The CDR3 loop spans 14 amino acids. Complete variable domain (other parts from reference TRBV9 and TRBJ2-1): DSGVTQTPKHLITATGQRVTLRCSPRSGDLSVYWYQQSLDQGLQFLIQYYNGEERAKGNILERFSAQQFPDLHSELNLSSLELGDSALYFCATLNSRFYNEQFFGPGTRLTVL.

The chain has TRBV5-6 and TRBJ1-6; 9 nucleotides agree with TRBD1. The CDR3 covers 14 residues. Germline CDR1 is SGHDT and CDR2 is YYEEEE. J gave up 9 bases and V 4 bases, and 5 bases lay outside the gene matches. This CDR3 reads CASSQTGGFSPLHF. The CDR3 DNA follows: TGTGCCAGCAGCCAGACAGGGGGGTTTTCACCCCTCCACTTT.

V usage is TRBV2 and J usage is TRBJ2-5; TRBD2 matches at 10 bases. CDR3 length: 16 residues. The V gene's germline CDR1 is SNHLY and CDR2 FYNNEI. V lost 1 base, J lost 2 bases, and 4 bases stayed unmatched. In nucleotides, the CDR3 is TGTGCCAGCAGTGAAGATCTGACTAGCGGGCAAGAGACCCAGTACTTC. Encoded protein: CASSEDLTSGQETQYF.

The chain is built from TRBV4-3 and TRBJ1-2; no clear D. In germline, CDR1 is LGHNA, CDR2 YSLEER. This CDR3 comprises 17 residues. The V end was cut by 0 bases, the J end by 1 base, with 15 bases between. CDR3 amino acids: CASSQDATATLNYGYTF. DNA for the CDR3: TGCGCCAGCAGCCAAGATGCGACCGCTACCCTTAACTATGGCTACACCTTC.

The genes are TRBV6-5 and TRBJ1-2; D not resolved. There are 11 residues in the CDR3. The V and J ends lost 6 bases and 4 bases respectively, with 6 bases between them. Germline V gene lookup returns CDR1 MNHEY and CDR2 SVGAGI. The CDR3 loop is CASRGAYGYTF. The CDR3 DNA follows: TGTGCCAGCAGGGGAGCCTATGGCTACACCTTC.

The chain is built from TRBV4-1 and TRBJ2-7, with D possibly matching TRBD1 (5 bases). The germline V and J ends were trimmed by 4 bases and 2 bases, with 18 bases remaining between them. Germline V gene sequence: CDR1 MGHRA, CDR2 YSYEKL. The CDR3 is 16 residues long. Here the CDR3 DNA reads TGCGCCAGCAGCCCCAGGACATCCAAAAACCCCTACGAGCAGTACTTC. This sequence encodes CASSPRTSKNPYEQYF.

The chain carries TRBV18 and TRBJ2-7; D gene ambiguous. The CDR3 is 14 amino acids. Germline CDR1 is KGHSH and CDR2 is LQKENI. The V end was cut by 3 bases, the J end by 2 bases, with 11 bases between. The CDR3 region has the DNA TGTGCCAGCTCACCCCCGACTGGACCCTACGAGCAGTACTTC. This gives the protein CASSPPTGPYEQYF.

The chain employs TRBV7-8 and TRBJ1-2; the match to TRBD1 covers 9 bases. Germline V gives CDR1 SGHVS, CDR2 FQNEAQ. Germline trimming cut 1 base from V and 5 bases from J; bases unmatched to any gene: 8. CDR3 length equals 16 residues. CDR3 protein: CASSLGGDRDQYGYTF. The CDR3 DNA follows: TGTGCCAGCAGCTTAGGGGGGGACAGGGATCAGTATGGCTACACCTTC.

The chain couples TRBV28 to TRBJ1-2; D is perhaps TRBD1 (5 bases). The germline gives CDR1 MDHEN, CDR2 SYDVKM. The CDR3 extends over 16 amino acids. V was shortened by 6 bases and J by 2 bases, with 19 bases between the two germline ends. In DNA, the CDR3 is TGTGCCAGCAGCGCCTCCTGGGGCATCGGGAACTATGGCTACACCTTC. Its protein product is CASSASWGIGNYGYTF.

This sequence joins TRBV9 and TRBJ2-7; 7 nucleotides line up with TRBD1. The junction had 17 bases not matched to a gene; V was cut back by 3 bases and J by 5 bases. Germline assignment: CDR1 SGDLS and CDR2 YYNGEE. This CDR3 region has 17 residues. The CDR3, as DNA: TGTGCCAGCAGCGCAAGAGGCGCCTTCGGCAGGGGGAACGAGCAGTACTTC. Amino acid sequence: CASSARGAFGRGNEQYF.

V gene TRBV7-8 combines with J gene TRBJ2-3, with 10 bases lining up with TRBD1. The germline V gene encodes CDR1 SGHVS and CDR2 FQNEAQ. The V segment lost 4 bases and the J segment 3 bases; nucleotides outside the gene matches: 4. CDR3 length equals 15 residues. CDR3 sequence: CASSSGTGVTDTQYF. The CDR3 bases are TGTGCCAGCAGCTCCGGGACAGGGGTTACAGATACGCAGTATTTT. Full variable domain (outside the CDR3, taken from reference TRBV7-8 and TRBJ2-3): GAGVSQSPRYKVAKRGQDVALRCDPISGHVSLFWYQQALGQGPEFLTYFQNEAQLDKSGLPSDRFFAERPEGSVSTLKIQRTQQEDSAVYLCASSSGTGVTDTQYFGPGTRLTVL.

The V call is TRBV5-4, the J call TRBJ2-5; TRBD1 matches at 8 bases. The junction had 5 bases not matched to a gene; V was cut back by 2 bases and J by 5 bases. Germline loops: CDR1 SGHNT, CDR2 YYREEE (reference sequence). The CDR3 runs 14 residues. CDR3 sequence (DNA): TGTGCCAGCAGCTTAGGCAGGGGGCTTGAGACCCAGTACTTC. Encoded protein: CASSLGRGLETQYF.

The chain joins TRBV6-5 to TRBJ1-2, with 7 bases identical to TRBD1. Germline V gene sequence: CDR1 MNHEY, CDR2 SVGAGI. Trimming removed 4 bases from V and 10 bases from J; junction bases left unmatched: 12. The CDR3 runs to 14 residues. Here the CDR3 reads CASSSRQGYDIYTF. CDR3 bases: TGTGCCAGCAGTTCCCGACAGGGTTATGATATCTACACCTTC.

The genes are TRBV18 and TRBJ2-7; TRBD2 matches 8 bases. Per the germline V gene, CDR1 is KGHSH and CDR2 is LQKENI. J lost 7 bases, V lost 3 bases, and 11 bases had no gene match. The CDR3 extends over 15 amino acids. CDR3 residues: CASSPLAGGRGEQYF. Here the CDR3 DNA reads TGTGCCAGCTCACCCCTGGCGGGGGGACGCGGGGAGCAGTACTTC.

The chain links TRBV5-4 to TRBJ1-1, with D tentatively TRBD1 (6 bases). This CDR3 is built from 16 residues. Trimming stripped 4 bases from V and 4 bases from J, with 20 bases between. CDR1 and CDR2 (germline): SGHNT, YYREEE (reference sequence). CDR3 loop: CASSPHKTGRSTEAFF. The CDR3 bases are TGTGCCAGCAGCCCGCATAAGACAGGTCGAAGCACTGAAGCTTTCTTT. Looking up the rest from reference TRBV5-4 and TRBJ1-1 gives the full variable domain: ETGVTQSPTHLIKTRGQQVTLRCSSQSGHNTVSWYQQALGQGPQFIFQYYREEENGRGNFPPRFSGLQFPNYSSELNVNALELDDSALYLCASSPHKTGRSTEAFFGQGTRLTVV.

The rearrangement uses TRBV29-1 and TRBJ2-3, with D uncertain. CDR1 SQVTM and CDR2 ANQGSEA come from the germline V gene. This CDR3 comprises 14 residues. Trimming left V 0 bases short and J 3 bases short, with 10 bases between. CDR3 nucleotides: TGCAGCGTTGAAGAGGCAGGCTGGACAGATACGCAGTATTTT. Its translation is CSVEEAGWTDTQYF.

The V gene is TRBV5-6, the J gene TRBJ2-7; possible D gene TRBD2, 5 bases. This CDR3 comprises 16 residues. CDR1 SGHDT and CDR2 YYEEEE come from the germline V gene. The V end was cut by 4 bases, the J end by 0 bases, with 17 bases between. CDR3 in amino acids: CASSHERGSPSYEQYF. The CDR3, as DNA: TGTGCCAGCAGCCACGAGAGAGGGTCCCCCTCCTACGAGCAGTACTTC.